This T cell receptor beta chain was documented in a study of OX40 agonist ivuxolimab in advanced cancers. Study at large: Dose-escalation cases comprised hepatocellular carcinoma, melanoma, renal cell or head and neck cancer.

This CDR3 contains 16 residues. Germline lookup yields CDR1 SGDLS and CDR2 YYNGEE. Trimming took 3 bases from V and 4 from J; bases not matched to a gene: 6. Assay: immunoSEQ multiplex PCR; the TCRdb copy retains only in-frame clones and omits some. The sample has some 60,000 clones, less than 95% seen once. Study outcomes and limitations: At 0.1 to 3.0 mg/kg and by week 6, CD4+ and CD8+ T cells in the blood had expanded clonally. Undetermined was the antigen specificity of the expanded peripheral T cells.

Sampled blood was obtained at baseline, cycle 4 day 1, and cycle 7 day 1. As to this clone: Antigen specificity is unknown.

This clonotype was obtained from an adult with an advanced solid tumor such as melanoma, head and neck, liver or kidney cancer. V is TRBV9 and J is TRBJ2-2; 10 bases line up with TRBD2. The sample here was CD4+ or CD8+ T cells sorted from blood, taken in a trial of the OX40 agonist ivuxolimab. DNA of the CDR3: TGTGCCAGCAGCGGGAGCGGGAGGGCCGGCACCGGGGAGCTGTTTTTT. Its protein is CASSGSGRAGTGELFF. Combining the CDR3 with reference TRBV9 and TRBJ2-2 gives the whole variable domain DSGVTQTPKHLITATGQRVTLRCSPRSGDLSVYWYQQSLDQGLQFLIQYYNGEERAKGNILERFSAQQFPDLHSELNLSSLELGDSALYFCASSGSGRAGTGELFFGEGSRLTVL.